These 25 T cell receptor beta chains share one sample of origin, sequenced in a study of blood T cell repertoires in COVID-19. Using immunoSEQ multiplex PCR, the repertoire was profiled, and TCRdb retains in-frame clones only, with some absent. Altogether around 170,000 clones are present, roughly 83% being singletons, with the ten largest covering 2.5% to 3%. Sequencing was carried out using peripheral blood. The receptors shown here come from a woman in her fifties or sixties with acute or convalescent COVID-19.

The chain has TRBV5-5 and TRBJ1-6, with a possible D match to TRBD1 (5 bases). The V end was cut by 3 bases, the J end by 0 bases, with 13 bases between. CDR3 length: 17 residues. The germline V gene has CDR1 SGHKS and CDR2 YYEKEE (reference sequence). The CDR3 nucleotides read TGTGCCAGCAGCTCTGACAGCGCCAGCTCCTATAATTCACCCCTCCACTTT. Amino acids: CASSSDSASSYNSPLHF.

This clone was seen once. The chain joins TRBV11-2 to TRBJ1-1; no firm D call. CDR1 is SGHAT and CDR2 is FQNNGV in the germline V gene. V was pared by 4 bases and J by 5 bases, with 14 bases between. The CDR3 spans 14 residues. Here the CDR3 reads CASSSAEGWTEAFF. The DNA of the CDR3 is TGTGCCAGCAGCTCTGCGGAGGGATGGACTGAAGCTTTCTTT.

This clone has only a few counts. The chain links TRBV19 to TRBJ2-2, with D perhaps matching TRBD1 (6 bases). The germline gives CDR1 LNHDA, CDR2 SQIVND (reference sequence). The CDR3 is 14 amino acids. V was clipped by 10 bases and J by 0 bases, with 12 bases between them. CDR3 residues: CATKDRTNTGELFF. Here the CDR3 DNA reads TGTGCCACCAAAGACAGGACGAACACCGGGGAGCTGTTTTTT.

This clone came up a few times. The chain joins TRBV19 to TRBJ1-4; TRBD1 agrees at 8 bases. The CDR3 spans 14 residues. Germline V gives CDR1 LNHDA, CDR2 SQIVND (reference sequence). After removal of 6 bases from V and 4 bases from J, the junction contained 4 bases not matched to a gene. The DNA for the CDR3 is TGTGCCAGTAGGGCGACAGGGGTTAATGAAAAACTGTTTTTT. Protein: CASRATGVNEKLFF.

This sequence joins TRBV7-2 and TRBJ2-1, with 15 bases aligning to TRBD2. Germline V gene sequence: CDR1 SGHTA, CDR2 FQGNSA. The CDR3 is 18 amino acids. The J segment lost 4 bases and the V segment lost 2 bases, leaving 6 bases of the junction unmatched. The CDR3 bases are TGTGCCAGCAGCTTAAGGACTAGCGGGGGGGCTGGTTACAATGAGCAGTTCTTC. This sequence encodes CASSLRTSGGAGYNEQFF.

The CDR3: CASSRSRVSTDTQYF. The DNA of the CDR3 is TGTGCCAGCAGCCGATCTCGCGTCAGCACAGATACGCAGTATTTT. This sequence joins TRBV6-2 or TRBV6-3 and TRBJ2-3; D is unresolved. Trimming cost V 6 bases and J 0 bases, with 13 bases left between them. Germline V lookup: CDR1 MNHEY, CDR2 SVGEGT. CDR3 size: 15 residues.

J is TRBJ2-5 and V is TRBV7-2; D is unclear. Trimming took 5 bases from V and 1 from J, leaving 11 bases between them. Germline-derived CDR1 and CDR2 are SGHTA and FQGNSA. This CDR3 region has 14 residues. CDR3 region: CASSPRSGQETQYF. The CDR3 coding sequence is TGTGCCAGCAGCCCTAGGTCGGGCCAAGAGACCCAGTACTTC.

The CDR3 nucleotides are TGTGCCAGTAGACCTCAACTAGTGTCGAACACCGGGGAGCTGTTTTTT. Its protein is CASRPQLVSNTGELFF. The chain recombines TRBV19 with TRBJ2-2; possibly TRBD2 for D (5 bases). The V end lost 6 bases, the J end lost 0 bases, and 14 bases lay between the germline ends. CDR3 length: 16 amino acids. Germline values: CDR1 LNHDA, CDR2 SQIVND (reference sequence).

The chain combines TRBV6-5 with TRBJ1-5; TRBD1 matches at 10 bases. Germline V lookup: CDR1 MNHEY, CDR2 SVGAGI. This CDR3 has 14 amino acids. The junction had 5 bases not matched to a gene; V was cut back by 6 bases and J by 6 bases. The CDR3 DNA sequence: TGTGCCAGCAGGGTGGGACAGGGGCTTCAGCCCCAGCATTTT. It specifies CASRVGQGLQPQHF.

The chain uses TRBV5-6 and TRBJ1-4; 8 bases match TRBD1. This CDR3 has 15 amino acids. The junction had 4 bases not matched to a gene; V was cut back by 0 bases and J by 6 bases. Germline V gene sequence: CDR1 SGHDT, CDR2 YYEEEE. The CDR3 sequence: CASSLGGTGDEKLFF. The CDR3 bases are TGTGCCAGCAGCTTGGGCGGGACAGGCGATGAAAAACTGTTTTTT.

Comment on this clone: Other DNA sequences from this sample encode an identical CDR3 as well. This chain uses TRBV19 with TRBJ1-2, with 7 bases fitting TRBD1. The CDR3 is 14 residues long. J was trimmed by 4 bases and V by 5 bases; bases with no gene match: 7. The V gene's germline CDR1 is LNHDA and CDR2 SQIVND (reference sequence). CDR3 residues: CASSLRTGGYGYTF. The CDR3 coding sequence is TGTGCCAGTAGTCTGCGGACAGGCGGCTATGGCTACACCTTC.

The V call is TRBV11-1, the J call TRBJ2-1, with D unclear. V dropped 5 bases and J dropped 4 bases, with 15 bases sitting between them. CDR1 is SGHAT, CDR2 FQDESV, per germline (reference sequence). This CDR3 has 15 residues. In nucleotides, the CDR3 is TGTGCCAGCAGCCCCCGCAGCGAGGCTTACAATGAGCAGTTCTTC. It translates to CASSPRSEAYNEQFF.

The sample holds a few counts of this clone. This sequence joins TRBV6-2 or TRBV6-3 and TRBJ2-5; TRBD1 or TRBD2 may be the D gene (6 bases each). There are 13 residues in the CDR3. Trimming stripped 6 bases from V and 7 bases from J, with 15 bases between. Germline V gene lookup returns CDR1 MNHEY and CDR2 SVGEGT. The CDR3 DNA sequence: TGTGCCAGCAGCGGGGGCCGAGAGGGGACCCAGTACTTC. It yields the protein CASSGGREGTQYF.

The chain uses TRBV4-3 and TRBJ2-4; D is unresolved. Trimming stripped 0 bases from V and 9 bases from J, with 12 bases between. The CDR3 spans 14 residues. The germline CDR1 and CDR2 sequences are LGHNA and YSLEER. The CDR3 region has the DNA TGCGCCAGCAGCCAAGAGGGTAGCCCGGCCATTCAGTACTTC. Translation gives CASSQEGSPAIQYF.

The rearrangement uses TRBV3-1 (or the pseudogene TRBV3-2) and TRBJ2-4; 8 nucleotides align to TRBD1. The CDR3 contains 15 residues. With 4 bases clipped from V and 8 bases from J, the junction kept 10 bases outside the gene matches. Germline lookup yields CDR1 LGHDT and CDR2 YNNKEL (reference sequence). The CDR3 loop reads CASSLPGGSVDIQYF. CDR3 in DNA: TGTGCCAGCAGCCTCCCAGGGGGCAGTGTCGACATTCAGTACTTC.

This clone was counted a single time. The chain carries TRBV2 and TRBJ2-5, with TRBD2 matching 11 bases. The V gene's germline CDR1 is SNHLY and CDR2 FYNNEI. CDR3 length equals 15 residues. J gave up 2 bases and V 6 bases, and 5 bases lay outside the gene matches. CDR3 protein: CASRLLAGVQETQYF. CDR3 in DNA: TGTGCCAGCAGACTACTAGCGGGGGTACAAGAGACCCAGTACTTC.

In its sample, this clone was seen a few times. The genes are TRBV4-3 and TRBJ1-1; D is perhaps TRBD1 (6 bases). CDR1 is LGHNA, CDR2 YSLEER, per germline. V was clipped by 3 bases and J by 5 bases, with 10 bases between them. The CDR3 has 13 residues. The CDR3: CASSHTRGTEAFF. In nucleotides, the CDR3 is TGCGCCAGCAGCCACACGAGGGGGACTGAAGCTTTCTTT.

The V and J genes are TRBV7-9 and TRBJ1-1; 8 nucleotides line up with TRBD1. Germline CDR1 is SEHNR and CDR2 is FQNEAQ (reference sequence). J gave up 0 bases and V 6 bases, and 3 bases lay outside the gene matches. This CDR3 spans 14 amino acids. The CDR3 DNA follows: TGTGCCAGCAGGGCGGACAGGGTGAACACTGAAGCTTTCTTT. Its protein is CASRADRVNTEAFF.

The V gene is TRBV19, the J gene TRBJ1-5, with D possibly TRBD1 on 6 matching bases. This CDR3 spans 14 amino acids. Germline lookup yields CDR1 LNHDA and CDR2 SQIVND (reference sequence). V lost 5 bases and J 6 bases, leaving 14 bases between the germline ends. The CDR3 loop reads CASSSQGSGQPQHF. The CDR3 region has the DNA TGTGCCAGTAGTTCACAGGGTAGTGGTCAGCCCCAGCATTTT.

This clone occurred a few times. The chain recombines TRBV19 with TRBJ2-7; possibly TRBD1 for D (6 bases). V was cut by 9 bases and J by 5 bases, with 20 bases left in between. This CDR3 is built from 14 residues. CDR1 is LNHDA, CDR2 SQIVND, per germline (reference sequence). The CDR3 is CASQATGGIHEQYF. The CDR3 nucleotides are TGTGCCAGCCAAGCGACAGGAGGCATCCACGAGCAGTACTTC.

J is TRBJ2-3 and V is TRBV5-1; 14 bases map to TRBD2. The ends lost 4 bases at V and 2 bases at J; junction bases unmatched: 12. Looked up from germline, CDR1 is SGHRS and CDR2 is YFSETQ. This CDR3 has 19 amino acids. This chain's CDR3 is CASSLWGGLAGGVTDTQYF. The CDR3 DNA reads TGCGCCAGCAGCCTCTGGGGAGGACTAGCGGGGGGTGTCACAGATACGCAGTATTTT.

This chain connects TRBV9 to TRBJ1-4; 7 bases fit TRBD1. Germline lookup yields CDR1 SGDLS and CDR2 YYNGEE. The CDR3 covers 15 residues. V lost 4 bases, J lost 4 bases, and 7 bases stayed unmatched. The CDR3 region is CASSRGDSYNEKLFF. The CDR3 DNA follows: TGTGCCAGCAGCCGCGGGGACAGTTATAATGAAAAACTGTTTTTT.

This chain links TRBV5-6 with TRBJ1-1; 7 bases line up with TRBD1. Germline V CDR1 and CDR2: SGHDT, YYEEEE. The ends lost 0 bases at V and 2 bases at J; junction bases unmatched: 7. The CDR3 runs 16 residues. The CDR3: CASSLVPKGANTEAFF. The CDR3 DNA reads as TGTGCCAGCAGCTTGGTCCCTAAGGGGGCCAACACTGAAGCTTTCTTT.

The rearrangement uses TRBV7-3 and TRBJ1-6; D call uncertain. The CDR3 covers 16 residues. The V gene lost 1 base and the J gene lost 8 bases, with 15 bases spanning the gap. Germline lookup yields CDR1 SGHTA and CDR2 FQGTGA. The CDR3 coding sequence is TGTGCCAGCAGCTTAAGAAGAGTACGGGAATATTCACCCCTCCACTTT. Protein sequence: CASSLRRVREYSPLHF.

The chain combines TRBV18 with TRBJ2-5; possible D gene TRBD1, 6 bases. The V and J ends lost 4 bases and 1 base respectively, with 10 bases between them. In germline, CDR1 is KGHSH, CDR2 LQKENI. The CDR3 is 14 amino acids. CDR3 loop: CASSLGTSQETQYF. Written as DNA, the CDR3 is TGTGCCAGCTCACTCGGGACAAGCCAAGAGACCCAGTACTTC.